This paragraph covers one T cell receptor beta chain sequence. Its antigen is unidentified. Profiled with immunoSEQ multiplex PCR; TCRdb holds only in-frame clones, not every one. In the table there are 50,000 to 65,000 clones, 80% to 85% of which are singletons. The entry originates in a study of vaccination effects on CD4 cells after COVID-19. This CDR3 contains 15 residues. Germline V CDR1 and CDR2: SGHTA, FQGTGA. J gave up 4 bases and V 5 bases, and 5 bases lay outside the gene matches. Within the ViraFEST assay, antigen-specific CD4+ T cells underwent expansion with viral peptide pools prior to sequencing. Culture proceeded for approximately 10 days, and CD4+ T cells were then isolated.

The material sequenced was CD4+ T cells from PBMCs cultured with HCoV-229E spike peptides, taken before COVID-19 vaccination. V and J are TRBV7-3 and TRBJ2-1; 10 bases match TRBD2. This receptor was taken from a human donor who received a COVID-19 vaccine. CDR3 coding DNA: TGTGCCAGCAGCCATGGACTAGCGGAATACAATGAGCAGTTCTTC. It specifies CASSHGLAEYNEQFF.